The 32 T cell receptor beta chains listed next were all sequenced from one sample in a study of beta chain features in type 1 diabetes (dated by TCRdb to the late 2010s). The library relied on the immunoSEQ multiplex PCR assay. The entire isolated RNA was reverse transcribed using the High Capacity cDNA Reverse Transcription Kit, and thus expressed TCRB transcripts were sequenced. The source is immuneACCESS, and TCRdb retained only in-frame sequences with V and J called. Part of the clones is not carried over; for the studies checked, unresolved V genes explain less than half of this, and the remainder is unexplained. The sample table holds about 170,000 clones, of which 6% to 9% were seen once. Roughly 0.46% of the sample is held by the ten biggest clonotypes. Here is what the overall study found, with its caveats: Type 1 diabetes patients showed a moderate but significant shortening of TCRB CDR3 length in all four CD4+ subsets.

No antigen is known for these receptors. The specimen was central memory CD4+ T cells from blood. All receptors come from a man younger than 35 with type 1 diabetes.

The rearrangement uses TRBV11-2 and TRBJ2-7; 10 bases are a match to TRBD1. V dropped 5 bases and J dropped 3; count of bases not matched to a gene: 7. The CDR3 loop spans 15 amino acids. Germline assignment: CDR1 SGHAT and CDR2 FQNNGV. The chain's CDR3 is CASSPWTGGDYEQYF. Here the CDR3 DNA reads TGTGCCAGCAGCCCGTGGACAGGGGGTGACTACGAGCAGTACTTC.

This sequence joins TRBV29-1 and TRBJ1-4; 10 bases map to TRBD1. In germline, CDR1 is SQVTM, CDR2 ANQGSEA. The CDR3 sequence is 14 residues long. The ends lost 6 bases at V and 0 bases at J; junction bases unmatched: 1. The CDR3 bases are TGCAGCGTAGGGACAGGGGCAACTAATGAAAAACTGTTTTTT. Translated, it gives CSVGTGATNEKLFF.

This clone was counted only a few times. The rearrangement uses TRBV5-1 and TRBJ2-1, with TRBD2 matching 8 bases. V lost 4 bases and J lost 5; bases outside the gene matches: 8. This CDR3 has 15 amino acids. The germline V gene encodes CDR1 SGHRS and CDR2 YFSETQ. The CDR3 nucleotides read TGCGCCAGCAGCCCGGACCAGCGGGGGAACAATGAGCAGTTCTTC. It is translated as CASSPDQRGNNEQFF.

The chain joins TRBV19 to TRBJ2-3, with D perhaps TRBD1 (6 bases). V shed 5 bases and J shed 7 bases, with 16 bases lying between them. From germline, CDR1 is LNHDA and CDR2 SQIVND (reference sequence). This CDR3 comprises 14 residues. In DNA, the CDR3 is TGTGCCAGTAGTCCTGGGACACTGCGGCATACGCAGTATTTT. Residues: CASSPGTLRHTQYF.

This clone was recorded a few times. The V and J genes are TRBV5-1 and TRBJ2-3; TRBD1 might be the D (6 bases). The CDR3 sequence is 11 residues long. Germline CDR1 reads SGHRS; CDR2 reads YFSETQ. The V end lost 4 bases, the J end lost 6 bases, and 6 bases lay between the germline ends. CDR3 DNA: TGCGCCAGCAGCGGACAGGATACGCAGTATTTT. It specifies CASSGQDTQYF.

A few counts support this clone. V is TRBV11-2 and J is TRBJ2-5; TRBD1 matches 8 bases. Trimming at V came to 5 bases and at J to 5 bases, leaving 4 bases not matched to a gene. The germline CDR1 and CDR2 sequences are SGHAT and FQNNGV. The CDR3 totals 13 residues. The DNA for the CDR3 is TGTGCCAGCAGCGCACGGGACAGGGAGACCCAGTACTTC. Translation: CASSARDRETQYF.

This clone has at least ten counts. Other DNA variants within this sample encode the same CDR3. The chain uses TRBV28 and TRBJ1-2; no firm D call. This CDR3 has 12 residues. Germline CDR1 is MDHEN and CDR2 is SYDVKM. Trimming left V 2 bases short and J 8 bases short, with 9 bases between. Here the CDR3 DNA reads TGTGCCAGCAGTTTAAGGGAGAGGGGCTACACCTTC. As protein: CASSLRERGYTF.

This clone was recorded many times. V and J are TRBV5-6 and TRBJ2-1; D gene unclear. The CDR3 has 16 residues. Germline V gene data show CDR1 as SGHDT and CDR2 as YYEEEE. Trimming pared 4 bases from V and 5 bases from J, leaving 19 bases between. The CDR3 here is CASSVILGTRHNEQFF. CDR3 DNA: TGTGCCAGCAGCGTTATTTTAGGAACGAGGCACAATGAGCAGTTCTTC.

This chain links TRBV5-1 with TRBJ2-1, with a weak D call TRBD1 (5 bases). CDR1 and CDR2 (germline): SGHRS, YFSETQ. Trimming stripped 0 bases from V and 0 bases from J, with 10 bases between. The CDR3 consists of 16 residues. The CDR3 loop reads CASSLAAGSSYNEQFF. CDR3 coding DNA: TGCGCCAGCAGCTTGGCCGCAGGGTCCTCCTACAATGAGCAGTTCTTC.

The chain recombines TRBV5-1 with TRBJ2-1; 7 nucleotides align to TRBD2. This CDR3 has 16 residues. The germline gives CDR1 SGHRS, CDR2 YFSETQ. V was pared by 4 bases and J by 4 bases, with 11 bases of the junction left unmatched. The CDR3 DNA sequence: TGCGCCAGCAGCCAACCAGAGCGGGGAGGATACAATGAGCAGTTCTTC. Its protein is CASSQPERGGYNEQFF.

A note on this clone: Other DNA sequences in the same sample also yield this CDR3. The chain joins TRBV18 to TRBJ2-7; 7 bases line up with TRBD1. The germline gives CDR1 KGHSH, CDR2 LQKENI. This CDR3 has 14 amino acids. Trimming cost V 3 bases and J 2 bases; bases outside gene matches: 4. The CDR3 DNA follows: TGTGCCAGCTCACCCCGACAGGGAACCTACGAGCAGTACTTC. Translation gives CASSPRQGTYEQYF.

This clone was seen a few times. V gene TRBV7-7 combines with J gene TRBJ2-1, with a possible D match to TRBD2 (6 bases). Trimming removed 5 bases from V and 5 bases from J, with 10 bases in between. Germline CDR1 is SSHAT and CDR2 is FNYEAQ (reference sequence). CDR3 length equals 13 residues. As DNA, the CDR3 is TGTGCCAGCAGCCCTCGGGGGAACAATGAGCAGTTCTTC. This translates into CASSPRGNNEQFF.

This clone came up a few times. The chain uses TRBV14 and TRBJ2-5; D gene ambiguous. The CDR3 runs to 13 residues. Germline V gives CDR1 SGHDN, CDR2 FVKESK. The V and J ends lost 0 bases and 7 bases respectively, with 9 bases between them. CDR3 bases: TGTGCCAGCAGCCAAGACAGGTTGGGGACCCAGTACTTC. It specifies CASSQDRLGTQYF.

The chain employs TRBV27 and TRBJ2-2; weak D call: TRBD1 (5 bases). The ends were cut back, 8 bases at V and 6 bases at J, with 19 bases in the middle. Germline loops: CDR1 MNHEY, CDR2 SMNVEV (reference sequence). The CDR3 extends over 15 amino acids. The CDR3 DNA follows: TGTGCCAGCGAAATCCGGGCAGGGTATTCCGGGGAGCTGTTTTTT. Translated: CASEIRAGYSGELFF.

A word on this clone: The sample holds other DNA sequences that translate to the same CDR3. The J gene is TRBJ2-1, the V gene TRBV6-5, with TRBD1 identical over 8 bases. There are 14 residues in the CDR3. Germline assignment: CDR1 MNHEY and CDR2 SVGAGI. After removal of 2 bases from V and 3 bases from J, the junction contained 0 bases not matched to a gene. For the CDR3, the DNA is TGTGCCAGCAGTTACGGACAGGGCTACAATGAGCAGTTCTTC. Amino acids: CASSYGQGYNEQFF.

This clone was seen more than once but under ten times. V and J are TRBV29-1 and TRBJ2-1; 8 bases map to TRBD2. CDR1 is SQVTM and CDR2 is ANQGSEA in the germline V gene. V lost 3 bases to trimming and J lost 7 bases; unmatched junction nucleotides: 5. CDR3 length: 13 residues. The CDR3 DNA reads TGCAGCGTTGACGGGGGGGGAAGGAATGAGCAGTTCTTC. This encodes CSVDGGGRNEQFF.

This clone was observed a handful of times. The chain uses TRBV5-1 and TRBJ2-5; 9 positions agree with TRBD2. Germline CDR1 SGHRS, CDR2 YFSETQ. This CDR3 comprises 15 residues. Losses at the gene ends were 1 base for V and 0 bases for J; bases not matched to a gene: 1. The CDR3 reads CASSLTSGYQETQYF. DNA of the CDR3: TGCGCCAGCAGCTTGACTAGCGGGTACCAAGAGACCCAGTACTTC.

The chain employs TRBV7-6 and TRBJ2-7; D unclear. The germline V and J ends were trimmed by 0 bases and 5 bases, with 14 bases remaining between them. The CDR3 contains 15 residues. CDR1 is SGHVS and CDR2 is FNYEAQ in the germline V gene. The CDR3 spells CASSLASALVDEQYF. In DNA form, the CDR3 reads TGTGCCAGCAGCTTAGCTTCGGCTCTAGTTGACGAGCAGTACTTC.

The chain couples TRBV5-1 to TRBJ2-7, with 7 bases fitting TRBD1. The V and J ends lost 1 base and 3 bases, in that order; junction bases with no gene match: 4. From germline, CDR1 is SGHRS and CDR2 YFSETQ. The CDR3 spans 14 residues. The CDR3 is CASSLYPGGYEQYF. CDR3 coding DNA: TGCGCCAGCAGCTTGTATCCAGGGGGCTACGAGCAGTACTTC.

This clone was seen only a few times. The sample contains more than one DNA sequence encoding this CDR3. V gene TRBV5-1 combines with J gene TRBJ2-7, with 10 positions matching TRBD1. There are 15 residues in the CDR3. With V trimmed by 3 bases and J by 3 bases, 6 bases remained unmatched. Germline CDR1 reads SGHRS; CDR2 reads YFSETQ. CDR3 DNA: TGCGCCAGCAGCTCGGAGGGACAGGGGTACTACGAGCAGTACTTC. Residues: CASSSEGQGYYEQYF.

This clone was recorded a few times. CDR3: CASSTGLAGGLSSYNEQFF. DNA of the CDR3: TGTGCCAGTAGTACTGGACTAGCGGGAGGTCTGAGCTCCTACAATGAGCAGTTCTTC. V is TRBV19 and J is TRBJ2-1, with 14 bases fitting TRBD2. This CDR3 is built from 19 residues. V gave up 4 bases and J gave up 0 bases; unmatched junction bases: 8. The germline V gene has CDR1 LNHDA and CDR2 SQIVND (reference sequence).

This chain links TRBV5-6 with TRBJ2-5, with a possible D match to TRBD1 (6 bases). This CDR3 is built from 15 residues. V lost 0 bases and J 5 bases, leaving 14 bases between the germline ends. Germline V CDR1 and CDR2: SGHDT, YYEEEE. The CDR3 nucleotides read TGTGCCAGCAGCTTGGTTCAGGGGACCGGGGAGACCCAGTACTTC. This encodes CASSLVQGTGETQYF.

At least ten counts were recorded for this clone. The V call is TRBV11-2, the J call TRBJ1-2, with 9 bases that match TRBD1. Trimming removed 0 bases from V and 8 bases from J; junction bases left unmatched: 4. The CDR3 consists of 14 residues. The germline V gene has CDR1 SGHAT and CDR2 FQNNGV. CDR3 in amino acids: CASSLDTGGIGYTF. DNA of the CDR3: TGTGCCAGCAGCTTAGACACAGGGGGCATCGGCTACACCTTC.

V usage is TRBV29-1 and J usage is TRBJ2-1; TRBD2 is a possible D gene (6 bases). The CDR3 is made up of 12 amino acids. Germline CDR1 and CDR2: SQVTM and ANQGSEA. Trimming pared 7 bases from V and 9 bases from J, leaving 16 bases between. The CDR3 coding sequence is TGCAGCGCTGAGCCAGGGAGGTCTGAGCAGTTCTTC. Translating it yields CSAEPGRSEQFF.

This clone was detected many times. The CDR3 sequence is CASSSRAPYEQYF. In DNA form, the CDR3 reads TGTGCCAGCAGCTCCAGGGCCCCCTACGAGCAGTACTTC. The chain couples TRBV7-2 to TRBJ2-7; perhaps TRBD1 as D (5 bases). The germline V gene encodes CDR1 SGHTA and CDR2 FQGNSA. The CDR3 is 13 amino acids. V lost 4 bases, J lost 2 bases, and 9 bases lay in between. Drawing the rest from reference TRBV7-2 and TRBJ2-7, the complete variable domain is GAGVSQSPSNKVTEKGKDVELRCDPISGHTALYWYRQSLGQGLEFLIYFQGNSAPDKSGLPSDRFSAERTGGSVSTLTIQRTQQEDSAVYLCASSSRAPYEQYFGPGTRLTVT.

The gene calls are TRBV5-1 and TRBJ2-3, with D maybe TRBD1 (5 bases). The CDR3 length is 15 residues. CDR1 is SGHRS, CDR2 YFSETQ, per germline. V lost 3 bases, J lost 0 bases, and 11 bases lay in between. CDR3 nucleotides: TGCGCCAGCAGCTCAGGGTGGATTAGCACAGATACGCAGTATTTT. Its translation is CASSSGWISTDTQYF.

This clone was seen only a few times. V gene TRBV10-3 combines with J gene TRBJ2-7; TRBD1 aligns across 8 bases. The CDR3 loop spans 16 amino acids. The germline gives CDR1 ENHRY, CDR2 SYGVKD. Trimming took 0 bases from V and 2 from J; bases not matched to a gene: 6. CDR3 amino acids: CAISESPGTGPYEQYF. CDR3 coding DNA: TGTGCCATCAGTGAGTCCCCGGGGACAGGCCCCTACGAGCAGTACTTC.

This clone was counted only a few times. This chain uses TRBV7-9 with TRBJ2-1, with TRBD2 as a possible D gene (6 bases). V lost 2 bases and J lost 8, with 13 bases in between. This CDR3 contains 14 residues. The germline V gene encodes CDR1 SEHNR and CDR2 FQNEAQ (reference sequence). This CDR3 reads CASSLYSGGYEQFF. The CDR3 bases are TGTGCCAGCAGCTTATATAGCGGAGGGTATGAGCAGTTCTTC.

In this sample, this clone turned up a few times. This chain links TRBV7-2 with TRBJ2-1; possible D gene TRBD2, 5 bases. In germline, CDR1 is SGHTA, CDR2 FQGNSA. Trimming removed 4 bases at V and 9 bases at J, with 10 bases between. CDR3 length: 12 residues. In DNA, the CDR3 is TGTGCCAGCAGCTCCCCGAGGGCTGAGCAGTTCTTC. Protein product: CASSSPRAEQFF.

V usage is TRBV7-2 and J usage is TRBJ1-2; D not resolved. Germline V gives CDR1 SGHTA, CDR2 FQGNSA. This CDR3 comprises 12 residues. V lost 1 base, J lost 8 bases, and 8 bases lay in between. The chain's CDR3 is CASSLGEYGYTF. CDR3 DNA: TGTGCCAGCAGCTTAGGGGAGTACGGCTACACCTTC.

This clone was seen repeatedly, ten times or more. The rearrangement links TRBV2 to TRBJ2-4; D gene unclear. With 1 base removed from V and 6 bases from J, the gap between germline ends came to 13 bases. The CDR3 runs to 15 residues. Germline V lookup: CDR1 SNHLY, CDR2 FYNNEI. The CDR3 is CASSEDGELRNIQYF. DNA of the CDR3: TGTGCCAGCAGTGAAGACGGTGAATTGAGAAACATTCAGTACTTC. The full variable domain, with the rest looked up from reference TRBV2 and TRBJ2-4, is EPEVTQTPSHQVTQMGQEVILRCVPISNHLYFYWYRQILGQKVEFLVSFYNNEISEKSEIFDDQFSVERPDGSNFTLKIRSTKLEDSAMYFCASSEDGELRNIQYFGAGTRLSVL.

There are a few counts of this clone. V usage is TRBV7-2 and J usage is TRBJ2-5; 7 bases line up with TRBD2. Looked up from germline, CDR1 is SGHTA and CDR2 is FQGNSA. J gave up 9 bases and V 5 bases, and 12 bases lay outside the gene matches. This CDR3 has 14 amino acids. The CDR3 here is CASSRGLGEGAQYF. The DNA for the CDR3 is TGTGCCAGCAGCCGCGGACTAGGGGAAGGGGCCCAGTACTTC.